The 25 T cell receptor beta chains presented below share a single source sample, sequenced in a study of control samples from healthy donors and cancer patients. Clones were read by immunoSEQ multiplex PCR, and TCRdb kept only the in-frame ones, dropping some. The sample has some 73,000 clones, roughly 94% seen once. The sequencing input was blood. All receptors derive from a woman aged 35 to 49 in good health.

A single count supports this clone. V is TRBV5-1 and J is TRBJ2-5; possible D gene TRBD2, 5 bases. The germline V gene has CDR1 SGHRS and CDR2 YFSETQ. Trimming removed 4 bases from V and 5 bases from J, with 12 bases in between. CDR3 length: 13 amino acids. This chain's CDR3 is CASSEGVTETQYF. CDR3 coding DNA: TGCGCCAGCAGCGAGGGAGTAACGGAGACCCAGTACTTC.

On this clone itself: Mismatch with germline at one junction end may stem from a read error. The chain employs TRBV2 and TRBJ1-2, with D uncertain. CDR1 is SNHLY and CDR2 is FYNNEI in the germline V gene. The CDR3 length is 17 residues. The CDR3 loop is CTSSDGRNQARVYGYTF. CDR3 DNA sequence: TGTACCAGCAGTGATGGACGCAATCAGGCTAGGGTCTATGGCTACACCTTC.

The rearrangement joins TRBV28 to TRBJ1-1, with 7 positions matching TRBD1. The CDR3 is made up of 15 amino acids. The V gene end was trimmed by 2 bases and the J gene end by 2 bases; junction bases not matched to a gene: 5. From germline, CDR1 is MDHEN and CDR2 SYDVKM. CDR3 nucleotide sequence: TGTGCCAGCAGTTTAACAGGGGCAGTTAACACTGAAGCTTTCTTT. Residues: CASSLTGAVNTEAFF.

The chain couples TRBV5-5 to TRBJ2-3; TRBD1 aligns across 9 bases. Trimming at V came to 2 bases and at J to 6 bases, leaving 7 bases not matched to a gene. The CDR3 extends over 15 amino acids. The germline CDR1 and CDR2 sequences are SGHKS and YYEKEE (reference sequence). CDR3 in amino acids: CASSFWGQGADTQYF. CDR3 in DNA: TGTGCCAGCAGCTTCTGGGGACAGGGAGCCGATACGCAGTATTTT.

V and J are TRBV2 and TRBJ2-1, with 12 bases identical to TRBD2. Germline V gene data show CDR1 as SNHLY and CDR2 as FYNNEI. This CDR3 is built from 15 residues. Trimming took 4 bases from V and 7 from J; bases not matched to a gene: 5. CDR3 DNA: TGTGCCAGCAGTGTTGAGACTAGCGGGAGTAATGAGCAGTTCTTC. Residues: CASSVETSGSNEQFF.

This chain connects TRBV19 to TRBJ1-1, with 7 bases matching TRBD1. Germline trimming cut 3 bases from V and 9 bases from J; bases unmatched to any gene: 16. There are 16 residues in the CDR3. Germline V gene lookup returns CDR1 LNHDA and CDR2 SQIVND (reference sequence). The CDR3 sequence: CASSINSRDRGAKAFF. CDR3 bases: TGTGCCAGTAGTATCAACTCCCGGGACAGAGGGGCAAAAGCTTTCTTT.

The chain couples TRBV20-1 to TRBJ2-1; 9 bases map to TRBD2. Germline lookup yields CDR1 DFQATT and CDR2 SNEGSKA (reference sequence). The CDR3 has 15 residues. The ends lost 3 bases at V and 4 bases at J; junction bases unmatched: 7. This CDR3 reads CSASTAGGPYNEQFF. The CDR3 DNA sequence: TGCAGTGCTAGTACCGCGGGGGGGCCTTACAATGAGCAGTTCTTC.

This chain connects TRBV18 to TRBJ1-6; the match to TRBD1 covers 7 bases. Germline V lookup: CDR1 KGHSH, CDR2 LQKENI. There are 14 residues in the CDR3. Unmatched junction bases numbered 4, after V lost 3 bases and J lost 8 bases. As DNA, the CDR3 is TGTGCCAGCTCACCGACAGGGAGGGATTCACCCCTCCACTTT. Translated: CASSPTGRDSPLHF.

The chain recombines TRBV5-5 with TRBJ2-5; no definite D call. The CDR3 has 12 amino acids. CDR1 and CDR2 (germline): SGHKS, YYEKEE (reference sequence). Trimming stripped 3 bases from V and 4 bases from J, with 7 bases between. The CDR3 DNA reads TGTGCCAGCAGCTCGGTCGCAGAGACCCAGTACTTC. The encoded protein is CASSSVAETQYF.

This chain connects TRBV3-1 (or the pseudogene TRBV3-2) to TRBJ2-7; D unclear. Trimming cost V 4 bases and J 6 bases, with 10 bases left between them. The CDR3 sequence is 12 residues long. Germline V gene lookup returns CDR1 LGHDT and CDR2 YNNKEL (reference sequence). In nucleotides, the CDR3 is TGTGCCAGCAGCCCCTCCCTTGGCGAGCAGTACTTC. This translates into CASSPSLGEQYF.

A single count supports this clone. The genes are TRBV4-2 and TRBJ2-1; possible D gene TRBD2, 6 bases. Germline CDR1 LGHNA, CDR2 YNFKEQ. This CDR3 contains 16 residues. The V gene lost 1 base and the J gene lost 3 bases, with 13 bases spanning the gap. CDR3 sequence reads: CASSQADLASYNEQFF. In DNA, the CDR3 is TGTGCCAGCAGCCAAGCCGACCTAGCGAGCTACAATGAGCAGTTCTTC.

The chain couples TRBV28 to TRBJ1-1, with D perhaps matching TRBD1 (6 bases). Germline-derived CDR1 and CDR2 are MDHEN and SYDVKM. V was clipped by 1 base and J by 1 base, with 10 bases between them. This CDR3 spans 15 amino acids. The CDR3 DNA reads as TGTGCCAGCAGTTTATTAGGGGGTCCGAACACTGAAGCTTTCTTT. Translated: CASSLLGGPNTEAFF.

The V call is TRBV28, the J call TRBJ2-2, with D uncertain. Germline assignment: CDR1 MDHEN and CDR2 SYDVKM. V lost 7 bases to trimming and J lost 1 base, with 10 bases between them. This CDR3 comprises 14 residues. The CDR3, as DNA: TGTGCCAGCACGCGGTCCCTGAACACCGGGGAGCTGTTTTTT. It codes for CASTRSLNTGELFF.

This clone was recorded a few times. This chain uses TRBV6-5 with TRBJ1-6, with 9 bases lining up with TRBD1. The germline V gene has CDR1 MNHEY and CDR2 SVGAGI. Trimming removed 2 bases from V and 10 bases from J; junction bases left unmatched: 6. The CDR3 is 15 residues long. The CDR3 is CASSYTGQGYSPLHF. Written as DNA, the CDR3 is TGTGCCAGCAGTTACACTGGACAGGGGTACTCACCCCTCCACTTT.

J is TRBJ2-5 and V is TRBV9; TRBD1 aligns across 7 bases. Germline trimming cut 3 bases from V and 3 bases from J; bases unmatched to any gene: 8. Per the germline V gene, CDR1 is SGDLS and CDR2 is YYNGEE. The CDR3 has 15 residues. The CDR3 protein is CASSDAGTAKETQYF. The CDR3 DNA follows: TGTGCCAGCAGCGACGCCGGGACAGCTAAAGAGACCCAGTACTTC.

The chain is built from TRBV18 and TRBJ1-1; 10 nucleotides agree with TRBD1. With V trimmed by 2 bases and J by 3 bases, 3 bases remained unmatched. The CDR3 has 15 amino acids. CDR1 and CDR2 from the germline V gene are KGHSH and LQKENI. The DNA of the CDR3 is TGTGCCAGCTCACCAAGGACAGGGGGGGACACTGAAGCTTTCTTT. Translated: CASSPRTGGDTEAFF.

The chain has TRBV30 and TRBJ2-5; D possibly corresponds to TRBD2 (5 bases). Trimming stripped 3 bases from V and 0 bases from J, with 8 bases between. The CDR3 spans 13 residues. Germline assignment: CDR1 GTSNPN and CDR2 SVGIG (reference sequence). CDR3 in amino acids: CAWSSGNQETQYF. DNA of the CDR3: TGTGCCTGGAGCAGCGGAAACCAAGAGACCCAGTACTTC.

The genes are TRBV3-1 (or the pseudogene TRBV3-2) and TRBJ2-5; D gene unclear. This CDR3 region has 16 residues. The V end lost 0 bases, the J end lost 4 bases, and 15 bases lay between the germline ends. Germline CDR1 LGHDT, CDR2 YNNKEL (reference sequence). In DNA, the CDR3 is TGTGCCAGCAGCCAAGATTATGGCCGTGGGCGAGAGACCCAGTACTTC. Protein: CASSQDYGRGRETQYF.

V usage is TRBV2 and J usage is TRBJ1-6; 7 positions agree with TRBD1. J lost 5 bases, V lost 8 bases, and 6 bases had no gene match. CDR3 length: 14 amino acids. Germline values: CDR1 SNHLY, CDR2 FYNNEI. CDR3 residues: CASLRQGNNSPLHF. CDR3 DNA: TGTGCCAGCTTACGACAGGGCAATAATTCACCCCTCCACTTT.

This clone occurred once. This rearrangement joins TRBV5-5 to TRBJ1-1, with 8 nucleotides matching TRBD1. The V and J ends lost 4 bases and 5 bases, in that order; junction bases with no gene match: 7. This CDR3 contains 14 residues. CDR1 is SGHKS and CDR2 is YYEKEE in the germline V gene (reference sequence). The CDR3 region has the DNA TGTGCCAGCAGCGAGGACAGGGTCGCGACTGAAGCTTTCTTT. This gives the protein CASSEDRVATEAFF.

The gene calls are TRBV7-3 and TRBJ1-1; 7 nucleotides agree with TRBD1. The germline V gene encodes CDR1 SGHTA and CDR2 FQGTGA. J was trimmed by 1 base and V by 5 bases; bases with no gene match: 1. CDR3 length equals 13 residues. The CDR3 spells CASSPGGNTEAFF. Here the CDR3 DNA reads TGTGCCAGCAGCCCAGGGGGGAACACTGAAGCTTTCTTT.

V and J are TRBV7-2 and TRBJ1-5; maybe TRBD1 (6 bases). CDR1 SGHTA and CDR2 FQGNSA come from the germline V gene. The length of the CDR3 is 16 residues. The ends were cut back, 2 bases at V and 7 bases at J, with 18 bases in the middle. The CDR3 is CASSLTGHGGYQPQHF. DNA of the CDR3: TGTGCCAGCAGCTTAACGGGACACGGAGGTTACCAGCCCCAGCATTTT.

This chain joins TRBV6-6 and TRBJ2-3, with a possible D match to TRBD2 (6 bases). This CDR3 region has 14 residues. V lost 7 bases and J 1 base, leaving 12 bases between the germline ends. Germline V lookup: CDR1 MNHNY, CDR2 SVGAGI (reference sequence). The CDR3 loop reads CASIGSRGTDTQYF. In DNA, the CDR3 is TGTGCCAGCATCGGGAGTCGGGGCACAGATACGCAGTATTTT.

This chain connects TRBV5-6 to TRBJ2-7; no definite D call. Per the germline V gene, CDR1 is SGHDT and CDR2 is YYEEEE. The CDR3 spans 17 residues. Trimming shortened V by 1 base and J by 0 bases, and 17 bases separated the two germline ends. CDR3 loop: CASSLKLRWQSSYEQYF. The DNA of the CDR3 is TGTGCCAGCAGCTTGAAGTTAAGGTGGCAGAGCTCCTACGAGCAGTACTTC.

There are a few counts of this clone. The CDR3 reads CASSLGLQYNEQFF. CDR3 in DNA: TGTGCCAGCAGCTTAGGGCTACAATACAATGAGCAGTTCTTC. The chain couples TRBV7-3 to TRBJ2-1; no clear D. CDR1 and CDR2 (germline): SGHTA, FQGTGA. The CDR3 length is 14 residues. V lost 2 bases, J lost 4 bases, and 9 bases lay in between.